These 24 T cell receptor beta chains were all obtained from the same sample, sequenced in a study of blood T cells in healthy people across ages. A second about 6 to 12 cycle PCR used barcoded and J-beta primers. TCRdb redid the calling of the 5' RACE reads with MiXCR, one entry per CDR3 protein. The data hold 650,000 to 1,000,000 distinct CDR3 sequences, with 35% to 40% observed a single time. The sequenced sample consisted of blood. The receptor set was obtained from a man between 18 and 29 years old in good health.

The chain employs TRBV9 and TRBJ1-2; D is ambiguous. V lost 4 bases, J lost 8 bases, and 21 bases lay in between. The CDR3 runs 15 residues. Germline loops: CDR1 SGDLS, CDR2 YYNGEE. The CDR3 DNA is TGTGCCAGCAGCCCCGGGGAAATCGAAACTCGGGGCTACACCTTC. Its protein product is CASSPGEIETRGYTF.

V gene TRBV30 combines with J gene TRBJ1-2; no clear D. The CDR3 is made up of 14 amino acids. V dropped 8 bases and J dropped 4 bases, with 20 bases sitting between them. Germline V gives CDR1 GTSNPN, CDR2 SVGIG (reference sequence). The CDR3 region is CAIRPGGLGYGYTF. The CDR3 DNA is TGTGCCATAAGGCCCGGAGGGTTGGGCTATGGCTACACCTTC.

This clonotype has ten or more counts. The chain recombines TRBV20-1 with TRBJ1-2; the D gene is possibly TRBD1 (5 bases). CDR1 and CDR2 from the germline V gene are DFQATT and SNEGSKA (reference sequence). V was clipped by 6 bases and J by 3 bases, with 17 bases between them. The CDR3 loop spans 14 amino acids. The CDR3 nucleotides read TGCAGTGCCCCCACCAGGGAGGGTGACTATGGCTACACCTTC. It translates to CSAPTREGDYGYTF.

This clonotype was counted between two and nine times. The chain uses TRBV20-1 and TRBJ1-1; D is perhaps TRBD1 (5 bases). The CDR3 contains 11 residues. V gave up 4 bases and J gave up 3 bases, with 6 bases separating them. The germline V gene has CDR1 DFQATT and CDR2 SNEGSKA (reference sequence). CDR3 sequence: CSAKQDTEAFF. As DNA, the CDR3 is TGCAGTGCTAAACAGGACACTGAAGCTTTCTTT.

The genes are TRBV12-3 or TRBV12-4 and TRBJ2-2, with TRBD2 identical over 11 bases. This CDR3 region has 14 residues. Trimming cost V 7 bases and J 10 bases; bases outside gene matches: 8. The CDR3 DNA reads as TGTGCCAGCAAACCTAGCGGGGGGAGTATGGAGCTGTTTTTT. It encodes CASKPSGGSMELFF.

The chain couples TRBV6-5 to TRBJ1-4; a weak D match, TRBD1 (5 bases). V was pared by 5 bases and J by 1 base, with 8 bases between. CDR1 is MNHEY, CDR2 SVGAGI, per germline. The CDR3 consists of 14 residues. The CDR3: CASSIQGTNEKLFF. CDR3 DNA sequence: TGTGCCAGCAGTATTCAGGGAACTAATGAAAAACTGTTTTTT.

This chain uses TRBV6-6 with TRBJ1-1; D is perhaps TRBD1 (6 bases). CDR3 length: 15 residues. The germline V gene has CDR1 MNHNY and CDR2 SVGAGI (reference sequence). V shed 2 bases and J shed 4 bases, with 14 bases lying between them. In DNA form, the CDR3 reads TGTGCCAGCAGTTACACGATACAGGGTTTCACTGAAGCTTTCTTT. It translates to CASSYTIQGFTEAFF.

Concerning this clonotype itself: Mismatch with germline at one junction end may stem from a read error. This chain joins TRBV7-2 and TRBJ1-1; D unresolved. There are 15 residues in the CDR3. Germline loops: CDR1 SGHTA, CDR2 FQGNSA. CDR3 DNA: TGTGCCAGCAACTTAGTCCAGGCTACGAACACTGAAGCTTTCTTT. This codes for CASNLVQATNTEAFF. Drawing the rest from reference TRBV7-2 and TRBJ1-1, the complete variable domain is GAGVSQSPSNKVTEKGKDVELRCDPISGHTALYWYRQSLGQGLEFLIYFQGNSAPDKSGLPSDRFSAERTGGSVSTLTIQRTQQEDSAVYLCASNLVQATNTEAFFGQGTRLTVV.

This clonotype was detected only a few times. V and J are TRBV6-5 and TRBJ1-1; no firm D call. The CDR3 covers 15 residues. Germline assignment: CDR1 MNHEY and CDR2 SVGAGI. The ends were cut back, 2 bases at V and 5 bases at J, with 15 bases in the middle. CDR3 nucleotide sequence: TGTGCCAGCAGTTACAGGGCCACCTTTTCGACTGAAGCTTTCTTT. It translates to CASSYRATFSTEAFF.

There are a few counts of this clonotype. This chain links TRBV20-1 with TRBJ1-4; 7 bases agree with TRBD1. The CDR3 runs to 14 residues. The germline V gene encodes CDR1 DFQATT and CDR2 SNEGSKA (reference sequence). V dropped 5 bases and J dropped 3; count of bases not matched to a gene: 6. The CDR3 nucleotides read TGCAGTGCTGTTCCGGGACAGTCTAATGAAAAACTGTTTTTT. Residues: CSAVPGQSNEKLFF.

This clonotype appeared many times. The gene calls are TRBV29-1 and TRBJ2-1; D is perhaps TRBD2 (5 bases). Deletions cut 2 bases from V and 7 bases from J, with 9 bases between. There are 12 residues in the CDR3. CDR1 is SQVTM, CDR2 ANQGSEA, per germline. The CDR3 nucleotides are TGCAGCGTTGAACGAGGCGGGAATGAGCAGTTCTTC. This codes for CSVERGGNEQFF.

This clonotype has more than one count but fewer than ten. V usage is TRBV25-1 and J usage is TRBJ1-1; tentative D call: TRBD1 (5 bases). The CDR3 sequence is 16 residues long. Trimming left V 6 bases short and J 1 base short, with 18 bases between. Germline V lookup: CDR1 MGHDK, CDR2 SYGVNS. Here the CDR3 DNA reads TGTGCCAGCAGGCCCCCCTGGTCGAGGGGGAACACTGAAGCTTTCTTT. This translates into CASRPPWSRGNTEAFF. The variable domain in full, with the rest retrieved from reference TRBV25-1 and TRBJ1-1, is EADIYQTPRYLVIGTGKKITLECSQTMGHDKMYWYQQDPGMELHLIHYSYGVNSTEKGDLSSESTVSRIRTEHFPLTLESARPSHTSQYLCASRPPWSRGNTEAFFGQGTRLTVV.

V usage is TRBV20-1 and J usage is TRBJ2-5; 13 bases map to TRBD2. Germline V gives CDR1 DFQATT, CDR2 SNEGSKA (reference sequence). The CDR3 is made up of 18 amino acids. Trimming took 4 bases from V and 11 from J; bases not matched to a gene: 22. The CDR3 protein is CSATVRPTSGRLYNEQYF. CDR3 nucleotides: TGCAGTGCTACCGTTCGCCCGACTAGCGGGAGGCTCTACAATGAGCAGTACTTC.

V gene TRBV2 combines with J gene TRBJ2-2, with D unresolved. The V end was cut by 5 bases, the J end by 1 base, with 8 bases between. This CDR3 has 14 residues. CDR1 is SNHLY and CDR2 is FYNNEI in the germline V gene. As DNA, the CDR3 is TGTGCCAGCAGTATTGGCGGGAACACCGGGGAGCTGTTTTTT. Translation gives CASSIGGNTGELFF.

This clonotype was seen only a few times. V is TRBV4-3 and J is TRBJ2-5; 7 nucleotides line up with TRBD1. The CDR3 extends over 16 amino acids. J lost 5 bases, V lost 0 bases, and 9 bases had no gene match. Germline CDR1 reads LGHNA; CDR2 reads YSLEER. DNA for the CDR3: TGCGCCAGCAGCCAAGATGGGATAGGGGGCATGGAGACCCAGTACTTC. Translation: CASSQDGIGGMETQYF.

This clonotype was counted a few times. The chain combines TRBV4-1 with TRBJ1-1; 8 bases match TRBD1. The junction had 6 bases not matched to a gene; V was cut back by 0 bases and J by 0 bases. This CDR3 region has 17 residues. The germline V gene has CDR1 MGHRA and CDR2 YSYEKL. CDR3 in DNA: TGCGCCAGCAGCCAAGAGAGGTGGACAGGGCTGAACACTGAAGCTTTCTTT. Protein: CASSQERWTGLNTEAFF.

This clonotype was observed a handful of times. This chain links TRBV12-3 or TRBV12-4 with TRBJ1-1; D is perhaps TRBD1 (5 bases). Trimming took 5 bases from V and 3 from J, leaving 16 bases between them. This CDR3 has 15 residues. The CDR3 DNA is TGTGCCAGCAGTCAACAGGTCGGCAGGCACACTGAAGCTTTCTTT. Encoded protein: CASSQQVGRHTEAFF.

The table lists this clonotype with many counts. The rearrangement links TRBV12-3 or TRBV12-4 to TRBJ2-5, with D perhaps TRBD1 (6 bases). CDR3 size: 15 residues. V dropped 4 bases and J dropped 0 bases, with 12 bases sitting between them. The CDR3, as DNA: TGTGCCAGCAGTTCCAACAACAGGGACCAAGAGACCCAGTACTTC. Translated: CASSSNNRDQETQYF.

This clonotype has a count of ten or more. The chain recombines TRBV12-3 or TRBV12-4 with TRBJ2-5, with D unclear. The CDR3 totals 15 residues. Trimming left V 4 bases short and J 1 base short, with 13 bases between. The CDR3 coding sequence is TGTGCCAGCAGTTCACGACTGGATTTCCAAGAGACCCAGTACTTC. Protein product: CASSSRLDFQETQYF.

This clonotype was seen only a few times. In DNA form, the CDR3 reads TGTGCCAGCAGCGACGGACCCAACTACGAGCAGTACTTC. As protein: CASSDGPNYEQYF. The rearrangement joins TRBV5-6 to TRBJ2-7; no firm D call. Germline loops: CDR1 SGHDT, CDR2 YYEEEE. Trimming left V 4 bases short and J 3 bases short, with 11 bases between. The CDR3 is 13 residues long.

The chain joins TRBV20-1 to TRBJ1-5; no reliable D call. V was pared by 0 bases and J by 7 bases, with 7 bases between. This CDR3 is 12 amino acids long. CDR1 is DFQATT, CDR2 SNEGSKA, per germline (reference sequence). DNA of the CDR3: TGCAGTGCTAGAGAAGTGAACCAGCCCCAGCATTTT. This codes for CSAREVNQPQHF.

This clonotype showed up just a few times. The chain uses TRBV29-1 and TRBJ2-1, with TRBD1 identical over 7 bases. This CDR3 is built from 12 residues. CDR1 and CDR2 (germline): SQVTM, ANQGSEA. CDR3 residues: CSVGQAGNEQFF. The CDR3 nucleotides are TGCAGTGTAGGACAGGCTGGCAATGAGCAGTTCTTC.

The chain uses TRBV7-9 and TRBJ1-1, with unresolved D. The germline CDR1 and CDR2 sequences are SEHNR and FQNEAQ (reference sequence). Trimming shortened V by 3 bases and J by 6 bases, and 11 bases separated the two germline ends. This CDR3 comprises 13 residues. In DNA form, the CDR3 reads TGTGCCAGCAGCTTGGAAATGGGAGCTGAAGCTTTCTTT. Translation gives CASSLEMGAEAFF.

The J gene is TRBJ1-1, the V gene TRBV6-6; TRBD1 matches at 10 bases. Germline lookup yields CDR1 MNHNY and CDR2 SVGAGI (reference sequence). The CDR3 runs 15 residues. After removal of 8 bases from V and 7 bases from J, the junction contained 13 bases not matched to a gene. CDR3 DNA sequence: TGTGCCAGCCCCCCAAGAGGACAGGGGGGAAGTGAAGCTTTCTTT. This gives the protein CASPPRGQGGSEAFF.